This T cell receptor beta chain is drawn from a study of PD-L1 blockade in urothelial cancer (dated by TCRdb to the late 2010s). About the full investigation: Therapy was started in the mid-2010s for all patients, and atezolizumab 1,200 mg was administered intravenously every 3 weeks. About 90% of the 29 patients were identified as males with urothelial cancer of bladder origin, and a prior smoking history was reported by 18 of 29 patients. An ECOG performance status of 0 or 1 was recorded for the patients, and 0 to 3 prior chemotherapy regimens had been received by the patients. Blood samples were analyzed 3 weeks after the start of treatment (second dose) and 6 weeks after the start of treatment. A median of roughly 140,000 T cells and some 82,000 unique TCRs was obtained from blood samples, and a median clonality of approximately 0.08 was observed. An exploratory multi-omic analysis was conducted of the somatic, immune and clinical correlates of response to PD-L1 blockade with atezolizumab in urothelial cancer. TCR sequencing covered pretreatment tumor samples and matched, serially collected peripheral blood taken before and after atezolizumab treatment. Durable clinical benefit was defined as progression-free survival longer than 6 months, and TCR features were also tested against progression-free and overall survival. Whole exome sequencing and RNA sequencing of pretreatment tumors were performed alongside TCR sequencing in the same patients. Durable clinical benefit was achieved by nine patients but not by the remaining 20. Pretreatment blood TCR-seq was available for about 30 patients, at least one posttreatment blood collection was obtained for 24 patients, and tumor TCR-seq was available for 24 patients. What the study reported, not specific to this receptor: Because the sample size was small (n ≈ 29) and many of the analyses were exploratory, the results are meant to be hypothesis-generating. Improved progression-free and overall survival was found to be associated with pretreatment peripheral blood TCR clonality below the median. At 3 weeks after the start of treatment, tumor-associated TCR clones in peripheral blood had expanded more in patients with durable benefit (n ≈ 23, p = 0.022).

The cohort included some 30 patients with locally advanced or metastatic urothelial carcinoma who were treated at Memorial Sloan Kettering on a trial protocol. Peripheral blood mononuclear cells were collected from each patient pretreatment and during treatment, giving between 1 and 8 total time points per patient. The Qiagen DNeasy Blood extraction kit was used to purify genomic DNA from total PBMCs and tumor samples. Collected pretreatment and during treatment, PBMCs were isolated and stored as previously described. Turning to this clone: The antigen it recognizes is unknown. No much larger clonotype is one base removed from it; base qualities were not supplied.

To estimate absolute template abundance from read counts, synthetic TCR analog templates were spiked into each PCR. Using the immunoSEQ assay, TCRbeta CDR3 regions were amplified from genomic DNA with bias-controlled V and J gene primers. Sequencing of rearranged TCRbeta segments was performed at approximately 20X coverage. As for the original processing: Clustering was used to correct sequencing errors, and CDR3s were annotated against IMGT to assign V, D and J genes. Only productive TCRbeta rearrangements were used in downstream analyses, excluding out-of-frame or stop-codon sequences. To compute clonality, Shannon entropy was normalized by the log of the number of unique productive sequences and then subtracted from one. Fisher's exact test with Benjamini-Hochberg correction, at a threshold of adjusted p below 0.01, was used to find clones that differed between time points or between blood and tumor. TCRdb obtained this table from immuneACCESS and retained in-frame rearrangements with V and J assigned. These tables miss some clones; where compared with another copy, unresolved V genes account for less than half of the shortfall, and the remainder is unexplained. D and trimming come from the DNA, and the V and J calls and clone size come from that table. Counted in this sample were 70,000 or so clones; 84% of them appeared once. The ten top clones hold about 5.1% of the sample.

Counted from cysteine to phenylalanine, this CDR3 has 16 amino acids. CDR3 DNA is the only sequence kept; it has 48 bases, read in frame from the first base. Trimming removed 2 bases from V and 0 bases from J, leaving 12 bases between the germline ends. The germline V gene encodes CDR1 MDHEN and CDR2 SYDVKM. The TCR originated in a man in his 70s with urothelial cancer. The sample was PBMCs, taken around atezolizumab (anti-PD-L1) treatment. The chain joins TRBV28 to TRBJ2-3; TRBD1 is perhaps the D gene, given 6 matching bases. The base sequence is TGTGCCAGCAGTTTAACGGGGACAACTAGCACAGATACGCAGTATTTT. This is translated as CASSLTGTTSTDTQYF.